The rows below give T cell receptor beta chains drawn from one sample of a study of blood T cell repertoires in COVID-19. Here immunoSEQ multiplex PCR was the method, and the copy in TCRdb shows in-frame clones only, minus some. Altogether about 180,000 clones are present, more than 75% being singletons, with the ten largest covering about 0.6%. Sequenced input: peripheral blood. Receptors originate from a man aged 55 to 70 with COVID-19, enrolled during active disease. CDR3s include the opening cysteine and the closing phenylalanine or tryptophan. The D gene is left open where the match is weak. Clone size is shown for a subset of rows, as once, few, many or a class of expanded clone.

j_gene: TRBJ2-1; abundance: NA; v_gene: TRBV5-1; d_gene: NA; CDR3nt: TGCGCCAGCCAGCCGACCAGCGCTTACAATGAGCAGTTCTTC; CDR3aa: CASQPTSAYNEQFF
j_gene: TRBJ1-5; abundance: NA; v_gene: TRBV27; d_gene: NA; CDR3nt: TGTGCCAGCAGTCGTCTAGGCAATCAGCCCCAGCATTTT; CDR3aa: CASSRLGNQPQHF
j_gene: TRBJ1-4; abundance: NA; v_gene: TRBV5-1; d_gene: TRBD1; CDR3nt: TGCGCCAGCAGCCCCGGACAGGGAAATGAAAAACTGTTTTTT; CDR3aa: CASSPGQGNEKLFF
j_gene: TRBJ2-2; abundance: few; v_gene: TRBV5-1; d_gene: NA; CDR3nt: TGCGCCAGCAGCGCAGGACAGCTGGGTACCGGGGAGCTGTTTTTT; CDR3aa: CASSAGQLGTGELFF
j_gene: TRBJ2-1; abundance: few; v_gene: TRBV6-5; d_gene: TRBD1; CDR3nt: TGTGCCAGCAGCGTAGGACAGGGTATCAATGAGCAGTTCTTC; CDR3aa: CASSVGQGINEQFF
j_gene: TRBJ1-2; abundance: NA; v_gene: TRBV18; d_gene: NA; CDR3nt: TGTGCCAGCTCGCACGACCGAGTGGGACAAAACTATGGCTACACCTTC; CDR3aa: CASSHDRVGQNYGYTF
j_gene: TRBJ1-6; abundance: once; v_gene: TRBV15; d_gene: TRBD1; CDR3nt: TGTGCCACCAGCAGATTGGGGACAGGGCCACCCCTCCACTTT; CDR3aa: CATSRLGTGPPLHF
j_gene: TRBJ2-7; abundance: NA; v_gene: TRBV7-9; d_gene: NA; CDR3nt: TGTGCCAGCAGCTTAGGACCGGGCGGGAACGAGCAGTACTTC; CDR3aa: CASSLGPGGNEQYF
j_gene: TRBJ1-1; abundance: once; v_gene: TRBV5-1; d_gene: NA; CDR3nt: TGCGCCAGCAGCCGACGAGACAAGAACACTGAAGCTTTCTTT; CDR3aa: CASSRRDKNTEAFF
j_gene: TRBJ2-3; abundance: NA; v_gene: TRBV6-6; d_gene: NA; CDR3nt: TGTGCCAGCAGTTACGCCCCACCTACCACAGATACGCAGTATTTT; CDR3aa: CASSYAPPTTDTQYF
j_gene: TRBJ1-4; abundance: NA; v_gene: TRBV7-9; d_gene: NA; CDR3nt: TGTGCCAGCAGCTTAGTGTCGGTCGAAAAACTGTTTTTT; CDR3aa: CASSLVSVEKLFF